Following are 21 T cell receptor beta chains from one sample sequenced in a study of T cell repertoires in aging, cancer and after chemotherapy (dated by TCRdb to between 2018 and 2021). The run used an Illumina MiSeq. Rearranged TRB sequences spanning V, D and J segments were amplified by multiplex touch-down PCR using a mixed TRB-A/B primer pool. TCRdb redid the processing of the public reads, applying fastp at Q25 and MiXCR, and retained in-frame beta chains. Duplicate CDR3 protein sequences are folded into a single record with the most common DNA and genes. The sample has roughly 1,200 distinct CDR3 sequences on record, just under 30% of them singletons. The top ten clones comprise just over 14% of the sample. TCR beta rearrangements were amplified from genomic DNA extracted from peripheral blood rather than from sorted cells or RNA. Sequencing input: blood. These receptor sequences come from a human donor with a solid tumor.

CDR3: CASTPAWVHEQYF. CDR3 nucleotide sequence: TGTGCCAGCACCCCCGCATGGGTTCACGAGCAGTACTTC. The rearrangement links TRBV28 to TRBJ2-7; D unresolved. V was clipped by 7 bases and J by 5 bases, with 15 bases between them. The V gene's germline CDR1 is MDHEN and CDR2 SYDVKM. The CDR3 is made up of 13 amino acids.

This clonotype is labeled as medium-sized. CDR3 bases: TGCGCCAGCAGTGGTGGGACTGTCAACACCGGGGAGCTGTTTTTT. It codes for CASSGGTVNTGELFF. The chain has TRBV4-3 and TRBJ2-2; D possibly corresponds to TRBD2 (6 bases). The CDR3 has 15 amino acids. Per the germline V gene, CDR1 is LGHNA and CDR2 is YSLEER. Between the trimmed V and J ends, which lost 6 bases and 2 bases, there was a span of 13 bases.

This clonotype rates as medium-sized. CDR3 nucleotide sequence: TGTGCCAGCAGCCTCGGGACTAGCGGAAGTGAGACCCAGTACTTC. Protein product: CASSLGTSGSETQYF. The rearrangement uses TRBV4-2 and TRBJ2-5; the match to TRBD2 covers 11 bases. Germline CDR1 LGHNA, CDR2 YNFKEQ. The junction had 6 bases not matched to a gene; V was cut back by 4 bases and J by 5 bases. The CDR3 spans 15 residues.

By sample fraction, this clonotype is large. The chain carries TRBV6-4 and TRBJ2-6; possibly TRBD1 for D (6 bases). Per germline, CDR1 MRHNA and CDR2 SNTAGT. V was shortened by 5 bases and J by 2 bases, with 7 bases between the two germline ends. This CDR3 has 14 residues. CDR3: CASSRTAGANVLTF. In nucleotides, the CDR3 is TGTGCCAGCAGTCGGACAGCTGGGGCCAACGTCCTGACTTTC.

By proportion, this clonotype is large (0.1 to 1%). The chain has TRBV5-6 and TRBJ2-7; 8 nucleotides agree with TRBD2. The CDR3 covers 17 residues. The J segment lost 3 bases and the V segment lost 4 bases, leaving 15 bases of the junction unmatched. The germline CDR1 and CDR2 sequences are SGHDT and YYEEEE. CDR3 residues: CASSPTLFSGENYEQYF. The CDR3 DNA follows: TGTGCCAGCAGCCCGACACTCTTTAGCGGGGAGAACTACGAGCAGTACTTC.

The CDR3 loop reads CSARDRVSADEQYF. The CDR3 coding sequence is TGCAGTGCTAGAGATAGGGTGTCAGCCGACGAGCAGTACTTC. The chain joins TRBV20-1 to TRBJ2-7; D is unresolved. V lost 0 bases to trimming and J lost 5 bases, with 14 bases between them. The length of the CDR3 is 14 residues. Per the germline V gene, CDR1 is DFQATT and CDR2 is SNEGSKA (reference sequence).

By sample fraction, this clonotype is large. V usage is TRBV19 and J usage is TRBJ1-5; 7 bases are a match to TRBD1. V lost 6 bases to trimming and J lost 7 bases; unmatched junction nucleotides: 12. Germline V lookup: CDR1 LNHDA, CDR2 SQIVND (reference sequence). This CDR3 contains 15 residues. The CDR3 loop is CASSLTGTWSQPQHF. CDR3 sequence (DNA): TGTGCCAGTAGCCTGACAGGGACGTGGAGCCAGCCCCAGCATTTT.

This clonotype is medium-sized (0.01 to 0.1%) by share. V is TRBV6-4 and J is TRBJ2-3, with TRBD2 identical over 7 bases. The CDR3 has 15 residues. Germline CDR1 MRHNA, CDR2 SNTAGT. V shed 0 bases, J shed 3 bases, and the junction held 3 bases outside the gene matches. CDR3 DNA sequence: TGTGCCAGCAGTGACTCTGCGGGAGTGACAGATACGCAGTATTTT. Amino acid sequence: CASSDSAGVTDTQYF.

Within the sample, this clonotype is medium-sized (0.01 to 0.1%). V and J are TRBV13 and TRBJ2-1, with 8 bases fitting TRBD1. With V trimmed by 4 bases and J by 12 bases, 11 bases remained unmatched. Germline V gene data show CDR1 as PRHDT and CDR2 as FYEKMQ (reference sequence). The CDR3 sequence is 14 residues long. DNA for the CDR3: TGTGCCAGCAGCTCCCCGGACAGGGCAGTTCGGCAGTTCTTC. It codes for CASSSPDRAVRQFF. Full variable domain (missing parts from reference TRBV13 and TRBJ2-1): AAGVIQSPRHLIKEKRETATLKCYPIPRHDTVYWYQQGPGQDPQFLISFYEKMQSDKGSIPDRFSAQQFSDYHSELNMSSLELGDSALYFCASSSPDRAVRQFFGPGTRLTVL.

This clonotype is categorized as large. The chain is built from TRBV7-2 and TRBJ1-2; D gene uncertain. The CDR3 is 14 amino acids. With 5 bases removed from V and 5 bases from J, the gap between germline ends came to 15 bases. The germline gives CDR1 SGHTA, CDR2 FQGNSA. The chain's CDR3 is CASSLDNTGYGYTF. CDR3 sequence (DNA): TGTGCCAGCAGCCTTGACAACACGGGGTATGGCTACACCTTC.

This clonotype is termed large. The chain combines TRBV12-3 or TRBV12-4 with TRBJ2-1, with TRBD2 as a possible D gene (6 bases). V lost 1 base to trimming and J lost 7 bases, with 14 bases between them. The CDR3 length is 15 residues. CDR3 loop: CASSLGREVWNEQFF. The CDR3 coding sequence is TGTGCCAGCAGTTTAGGCAGGGAGGTCTGGAATGAGCAGTTCTTC.

Comment on this clonotype: Given a much more abundant clone one base away, this may be a read error. The chain combines TRBV5-1 with TRBJ2-7; 9 positions agree with TRBD1. CDR3 size: 15 residues. Germline lookup yields CDR1 SGHRS and CDR2 YFSETQ. The trim removed 4 bases at V and 4 bases at J, leaving 9 bases unmatched. CDR3 region: CASSVGQGRGYEQYF. The CDR3 nucleotides are TGCGCCAGCAGCGTGGGACAGGGACGGGGATACGAGCAGTACTTC.

This clonotype qualifies as large. The chain links TRBV29-1 to TRBJ2-3; D perhaps matches TRBD2 (6 bases). The germline gives CDR1 SQVTM, CDR2 ANQGSEA. The CDR3 loop spans 15 amino acids. Trimming took off 5 bases at V and 5 bases at J, with 20 bases between the two ends. CDR3 region: CSVQVRDGVIDTQYF. The CDR3 DNA follows: TGCAGCGTTCAGGTGCGGGATGGGGTAATAGATACGCAGTATTTT.

Points on this clonotype: A much larger clone is a single base away; this may be a read error. The chain links TRBV5-6 to TRBJ2-6; 8 positions agree with TRBD2. The germline V gene encodes CDR1 SGHDT and CDR2 YYEEEE. CDR3 length: 17 residues. The CDR3 DNA follows: TGCGCCAGCAGTGAGGGAGCGATAGCGGGACTCGCCAGCGTCCTGACTTTC. It is translated as CASSEGAIAGLASVLTF.

The genes are TRBV6-5 and TRBJ1-2, with 7 bases identical to TRBD1. Trimming at V came to 6 bases and at J to 6 bases, leaving 4 bases not matched to a gene. Germline V gene data show CDR1 as MNHEY and CDR2 as SVGAGI. The CDR3 is 12 residues long. As DNA, the CDR3 is TGTGCCAGCAGGACAGGGTTTGATGGCTACACCTTC. Translating it yields CASRTGFDGYTF.

This clonotype is labeled as medium-sized. This chain connects TRBV6-1 to TRBJ1-4, with 9 bases that match TRBD1. Per the germline V gene, CDR1 is MNHNS and CDR2 is SASEGT. V shed 0 bases, J shed 8 bases, and the junction held 7 bases outside the gene matches. The CDR3 spans 16 residues. The CDR3 loop is CASSEALGTGYEKLFF. The CDR3 bases are TGTGCCAGCAGTGAAGCGTTAGGGACAGGGTACGAAAAACTGTTTTTT.

J is TRBJ2-7 and V is TRBV19; 12 bases agree with TRBD2. Germline V lookup: CDR1 LNHDA, CDR2 SQIVND (reference sequence). The J segment lost 7 bases and the V segment lost 4 bases, leaving 2 bases of the junction unmatched. CDR3 length equals 13 residues. The CDR3 DNA sequence: TGTGCCAGTAGTAACGGACTAGCGGGGGAGCAGTACTTC. Translating gives CASSNGLAGEQYF.

This clonotype was counted a few times. J is TRBJ2-7 and V is TRBV6-6, with D maybe TRBD2 (7 bases). Germline V gene lookup returns CDR1 MNHNY and CDR2 SVGAGI (reference sequence). The CDR3 is 16 amino acids. V lost 5 bases and J lost 0, with 17 bases in between. The CDR3 protein is CASSEEEGGGSYEQYF. Written as DNA, the CDR3 is TGTGCCAGCAGTGAAGAGGAGGGAGGGGGCTCCTACGAGCAGTACTTC.

Points on this clonotype: A much larger clonotype is one base distant, so this may be a read error. The chain is built from TRBV20-1 and TRBJ2-1; either TRBD1 or TRBD2 may supply D (5 bases each). CDR3 size: 13 residues. CDR1 DFQATT and CDR2 SNEGSKA come from the germline V gene (reference sequence). CDR3 loop: CNAGTRYYNEQFF. The CDR3, as DNA: TGCAATGCTGGGACGCGCTACTACAATGAGCAGTTCTTC.

This sequence joins TRBV6-5 and TRBJ1-2, with D tentatively TRBD1 (5 bases). Trimming took 2 bases from V and 6 from J, leaving 10 bases between them. CDR3 length: 13 amino acids. Germline V CDR1 and CDR2: MNHEY, SVGAGI. The chain's CDR3 is CASSYGQGDGYTF. CDR3 coding DNA: TGTGCCAGCAGTTACGGGCAGGGTGATGGCTACACCTTC.

This clonotype is labeled large. This chain joins TRBV27 and TRBJ1-4; D call uncertain. The length of the CDR3 is 14 residues. V lost 4 bases, J lost 2 bases, and 8 bases lay in between. From germline, CDR1 is MNHEY and CDR2 SMNVEV (reference sequence). The CDR3 protein is CASSSPGTNEKLFF. The CDR3 coding sequence is TGTGCCAGCAGTTCCCCCGGTACTAATGAAAAACTGTTTTTT.